These 21 T cell receptor beta chains came from one sample sequenced in a study of T cells in Graves' hyperthyroidism and ophthalmopathy. RNA transcripts gave rise to amplified TCR beta CDR3 regions. First-round RT-PCR targeting the TCR CDR3 was performed with the HTBI primer set. TCRdb reanalysed the multiplex PCR reads using MiXCR and keeps one entry per CDR3 protein. In the table there are roughly 510,000 distinct CDR3 sequences, 20% to 25% of which are singletons. What was sequenced was blood. Source of these receptors: a man between 18 and 29 years old with Graves' hyperthyroidism.

V and J are TRBV12-3 or TRBV12-4 and TRBJ2-5; 7 nucleotides agree with TRBD1. The junction had 8 bases not matched to a gene; V was cut back by 8 bases and J by 5 bases. This CDR3 is 13 amino acids long. The CDR3 protein is CASLGQVRETQYF. CDR3 nucleotide sequence: TGTGCCAGCCTCGGACAGGTCCGGGAGACCCAGTACTTC.

The rearrangement uses TRBV20-1 and TRBJ2-7; TRBD2 matches at 15 bases. Germline lookup yields CDR1 DFQATT and CDR2 SNEGSKA (reference sequence). V trimming: 6 bases; J trimming: 3 bases; junction bases outside the gene matches: 3. The CDR3 totals 14 residues. Here the CDR3 DNA reads TGCAGTGCGGGGACTAGCGGGAGGATCTACGAGCAGTACTTC. It codes for CSAGTSGRIYEQYF.

Remarks on this clonotype: The limits of the CDR3 on the DNA are not certain, so only TCRdb's listed CDR3 is given. This rearrangement joins TRBV5-1 to TRBJ1-5; the tabulated D call, TRBD1, remains unverified against the DNA. The CDR3 is made up of 21 amino acids, end residues included. Germline CDR1 reads SGHRS; CDR2 reads YFSETQ. The CDR3 loop is CASSLQGYYEQYFGPGQPQHF.

This clonotype was seen ten or more times. The chain has TRBV19 and TRBJ1-5; possible D gene TRBD1, 6 bases. Germline-derived CDR1 and CDR2 are LNHDA and SQIVND (reference sequence). Trimming took 6 bases from V and 3 from J, leaving 15 bases between them. This CDR3 is built from 15 residues. CDR3 region: CASRVPGAINQPQHF. In DNA form, the CDR3 reads TGTGCCAGTAGAGTTCCGGGGGCCATCAATCAGCCCCAGCATTTT.

This chain uses TRBV7-9 with TRBJ1-2, with no clear D. CDR1 is SEHNR, CDR2 FQNEAQ, per germline (reference sequence). The V and J ends lost 5 bases and 5 bases respectively, with 12 bases between them. The CDR3 spans 13 residues. CDR3 nucleotides: TGTGCCAGCAGCCCCAGCGGCGCGTATGGCTACACCTTC. This sequence encodes CASSPSGAYGYTF. Full variable domain (rest looked up from reference TRBV7-9 and TRBJ1-2): DTGVSQNPRHKITKRGQNVTFRCDPISEHNRLYWYRQTLGQGPEFLTYFQNEAQLEKSRLLSDRFSAERPKGSFSTLEIQRTEQGDSAMYLCASSPSGAYGYTFGSGTRLTVV.

The sample holds many counts of this clonotype. The chain recombines TRBV11-2 with TRBJ2-5; D perhaps matches TRBD2 (5 bases). The germline V gene has CDR1 SGHAT and CDR2 FQNNGV. This CDR3 contains 16 residues. V shed 5 bases and J shed 0 bases, with 16 bases lying between them. The chain's CDR3 is CASSPLPGRYQETQYF. The CDR3 DNA reads TGTGCCAGCAGCCCTTTGCCGGGGAGATACCAAGAGACCCAGTACTTC.

This clonotype was observed a few times. The V and J genes are TRBV12-3 or TRBV12-4 and TRBJ1-2; tentative D call: TRBD1 (5 bases). This CDR3 has 12 residues. The V end was cut by 6 bases, the J end by 4 bases, with 9 bases between. CDR3 sequence (DNA): TGTGCCAGCAGCCGGGACCCCTATGGCTACACCTTC. It codes for CASSRDPYGYTF.

The sample holds a few counts of this clonotype. This chain connects TRBV20-1 to TRBJ2-5; 9 bases are a match to TRBD2. The CDR3 consists of 16 residues. V was clipped by 2 bases and J by 4 bases; unmatched bases: 11. CDR1 is DFQATT, CDR2 SNEGSKA, per germline (reference sequence). As DNA, the CDR3 is TGCAGTGCTAGAAGGGGAGTCCTAGCGGGGCGAGAGACCCAGTACTTC. The encoded protein is CSARRGVLAGRETQYF.

There are many counts of this clonotype. This chain links TRBV6-2 or TRBV6-3 with TRBJ2-2; D gene unclear. The CDR3 totals 17 residues. V dropped 3 bases and J dropped 0 bases, with 14 bases sitting between them. The germline CDR1 and CDR2 sequences are MNHEY and SVGEGT. In DNA form, the CDR3 reads TGTGCCAGCAGTTATGGTCACAGCCAATCGAACACCGGGGAGCTGTTTTTT. Translated: CASSYGHSQSNTGELFF.

The CDR3 protein is CAWGPNWEAFF. CDR3 sequence (DNA): TGTGCCTGGGGTCCAAACTGGGAAGCTTTCTTT. The gene calls are TRBV30 and TRBJ1-1; D unclear. V was trimmed by 5 bases and J by 8 bases, leaving 12 bases between them. Germline CDR1 reads GTSNPN; CDR2 reads SVGIG (reference sequence). This CDR3 is built from 11 residues.

This clonotype was recorded many times. The V and J genes are TRBV30 and TRBJ1-2; TRBD1 matches at 8 bases. V lost 4 bases, J lost 7 bases, and 11 bases stayed unmatched. Germline CDR1 and CDR2: GTSNPN and SVGIG (reference sequence). This CDR3 contains 14 residues. CDR3 sequence reads: CAWMVRQGSRGYTF. DNA of the CDR3: TGTGCCTGGATGGTGAGACAGGGGAGTCGTGGCTACACCTTC.

The sample holds a few counts of this clonotype. The chain couples TRBV9 to TRBJ2-2; tentatively, D is TRBD2 (5 bases). The germline CDR1 and CDR2 sequences are SGDLS and YYNGEE. The V and J ends lost 0 bases and 6 bases respectively, with 9 bases between them. The CDR3 is made up of 14 amino acids. As DNA, the CDR3 is TGTGCCAGCAGCGTAGCTGGGAGAGCCGGGGAGCTGTTTTTT. It specifies CASSVAGRAGELFF.

This clonotype was observed many times. V and J are TRBV28 and TRBJ1-1; 10 bases line up with TRBD1. Germline V lookup: CDR1 MDHEN, CDR2 SYDVKM. The V segment lost 5 bases and the J segment 5 bases; nucleotides outside the gene matches: 5. The CDR3 has 14 residues. CDR3 loop: CASSTTGGWTEAFF. The CDR3 coding sequence is TGTGCCAGCAGTACGACAGGGGGCTGGACTGAAGCTTTCTTT.

This clonotype was seen at least ten times. The rearrangement uses TRBV28 and TRBJ2-7; D perhaps matches TRBD2 (5 bases). Germline V CDR1 and CDR2: MDHEN, SYDVKM. The CDR3 sequence is 15 residues long. Deletions cut 2 bases from V and 0 bases from J, with 11 bases between. The CDR3: CASSLMDFNSYEQYF. The CDR3 region has the DNA TGTGCCAGCAGTTTAATGGACTTTAACTCCTACGAGCAGTACTTC. The full variable domain, with the rest looked up from reference TRBV28 and TRBJ2-7, is DVKVTQSSRYLVKRTGEKVFLECVQDMDHENMFWYRQDPGLGLRLIYFSYDVKMKEKGDIPEGYSVSREKKERFSLILESASTNQTSMYLCASSLMDFNSYEQYFGPGTRLTVT.

Regarding this clonotype: This may arise from a read error, as a much more abundant clone is one base away. V is TRBV30 and J is TRBJ1-1; no definite D call. The CDR3 extends over 12 amino acids. Germline V gives CDR1 GTSNPN, CDR2 SVGIG (reference sequence). CDR3 protein: CAGKVFNTEACF. The CDR3 DNA reads as TGTGCCGGAAAGGTCTTCAACACTGAAGCTTGCTTT.

This chain uses TRBV28 with TRBJ2-7; TRBD1 is a possible D gene (6 bases). V lost 7 bases and J 2 bases, leaving 15 bases between the germline ends. CDR3 length equals 14 residues. Germline values: CDR1 MDHEN, CDR2 SYDVKM. The chain's CDR3 is CASTLGRGTYEQYF. CDR3 nucleotides: TGTGCCAGCACCCTGGGCAGGGGAACCTACGAGCAGTACTTC.

The chain is built from TRBV12-3 or TRBV12-4 and TRBJ2-2; TRBD2 might be the D (6 bases). Trimming left V 2 bases short and J 4 bases short, with 11 bases between. This CDR3 region has 15 residues. CDR3 region: CASSLHGGITGELFF. DNA for the CDR3: TGTGCCAGCAGTTTACACGGGGGAATCACCGGGGAGCTGTTTTTT.

The rearrangement uses TRBV15 and TRBJ1-5; 8 positions agree with TRBD1. Germline V lookup: CDR1 LNHNV, CDR2 YYDKDF (reference sequence). The J segment lost 5 bases and the V segment lost 4 bases, leaving 4 bases of the junction unmatched. The CDR3 covers 14 residues. CDR3 region: CATSTMTGDQPQHF. CDR3 bases: TGTGCCACCAGCACCATGACAGGGGATCAGCCCCAGCATTTT.

This clonotype was counted at least ten times. The rearrangement uses TRBV12-3 or TRBV12-4 and TRBJ1-5; 8 bases are shared with TRBD1. V was clipped by 6 bases and J by 1 base; unmatched bases: 5. The CDR3 contains 15 residues. The DNA for the CDR3 is TGTGCCAGCAGGAAGGGACAGGCGAGCAATCAGCCCCAGCATTTT. Translation gives CASRKGQASNQPQHF.

The sample holds many counts of this clonotype. The V gene is TRBV12-3 or TRBV12-4, the J gene TRBJ2-7; D is unresolved. CDR3 length: 13 amino acids. The V end lost 1 base, the J end lost 4 bases, and 8 bases lay between the germline ends. CDR3 nucleotides: TGTGCCAGCAGTTTAGGTGCTCAGTACGAGCAGTACTTC. The encoded protein is CASSLGAQYEQYF.

This clonotype was counted ten times or more. The rearrangement joins TRBV28 to TRBJ2-7; 9 nucleotides agree with TRBD1. The CDR3 runs 15 residues. With 2 bases clipped from V and 6 bases from J, the junction kept 8 bases outside the gene matches. The germline V gene has CDR1 MDHEN and CDR2 SYDVKM. The CDR3 loop reads CASSLSPGQGSEQYF. CDR3 sequence (DNA): TGTGCCAGCAGTTTAAGTCCCGGACAGGGGAGCGAGCAGTACTTC.